This T cell receptor (beta chain) derives from a study of blood T cell repertoires in COVID-19. Study-level background: Material from acute and convalescent COVID-19 was sourced from the United States, Italy and Spain.

After removal of 9 bases from V and 5 bases from J, the junction contained 7 bases not matched to a gene. The CDR3 has 13 residues. In germline, CDR1 is SGHDT, CDR2 YYEEEE. Assay: immunoSEQ multiplex PCR; the TCRdb copy retains only in-frame clones and omits some. The sample contains 150,000 or so clones, about 91% of which appear only once. The TCR was taken from a man aged 50-59 years with acute or convalescent COVID-19. The J gene is TRBJ2-4, the V gene TRBV5-6, with 8 bases matching TRBD1. Sequencing input: peripheral blood. The CDR3 loop reads CATSDRGENIQYF. The CDR3 DNA sequence: TGTGCCACCTCCGACAGGGGTGAAAACATTCAGTACTTC. Full variable domain (outside the CDR3, taken from reference TRBV5-6 and TRBJ2-4): DAGVTQSPTHLIKTRGQQVTLRCSPKSGHDTVSWYQQALGQGPQFIFQYYEEEERQRGNFPDRFSGHQFPNYSSELNVNALLLGDSALYLCATSDRGENIQYFGAGTRLSVL.